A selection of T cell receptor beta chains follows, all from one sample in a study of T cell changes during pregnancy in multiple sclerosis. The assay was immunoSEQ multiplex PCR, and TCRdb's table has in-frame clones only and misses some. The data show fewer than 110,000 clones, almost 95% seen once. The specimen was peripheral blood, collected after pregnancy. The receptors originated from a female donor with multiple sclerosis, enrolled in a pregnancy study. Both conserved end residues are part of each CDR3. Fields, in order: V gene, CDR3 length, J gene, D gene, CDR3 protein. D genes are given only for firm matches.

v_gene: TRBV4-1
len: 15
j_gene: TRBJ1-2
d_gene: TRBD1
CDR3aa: CASSQADRARDGYTF

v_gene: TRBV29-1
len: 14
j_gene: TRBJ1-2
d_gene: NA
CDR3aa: CSVVGGARDYGYTF

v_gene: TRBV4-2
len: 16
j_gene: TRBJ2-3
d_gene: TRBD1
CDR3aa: CASSQITGQGTDTQYF

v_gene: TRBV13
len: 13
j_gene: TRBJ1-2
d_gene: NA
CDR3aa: CASSSDTYYGYTF

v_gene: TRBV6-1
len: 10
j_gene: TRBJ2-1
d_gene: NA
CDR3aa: CARRGGVEFF

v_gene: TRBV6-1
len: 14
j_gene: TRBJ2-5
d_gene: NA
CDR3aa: CASSERGAGETQYF

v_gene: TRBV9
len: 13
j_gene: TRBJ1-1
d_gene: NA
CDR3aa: CASSSWGGTEAFF

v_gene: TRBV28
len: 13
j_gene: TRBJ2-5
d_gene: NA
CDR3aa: CASSFSYQETQYF

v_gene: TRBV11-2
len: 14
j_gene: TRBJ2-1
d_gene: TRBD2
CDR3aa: CASSAQGLAGHWVF

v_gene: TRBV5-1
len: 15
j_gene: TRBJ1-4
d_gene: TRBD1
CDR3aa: CASSVETGGYEKLFF

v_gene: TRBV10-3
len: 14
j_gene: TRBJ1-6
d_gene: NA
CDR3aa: CAISDSRPNSPLHF

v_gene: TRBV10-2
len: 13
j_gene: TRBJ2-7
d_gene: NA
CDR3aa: CASSLTNPYEQYF

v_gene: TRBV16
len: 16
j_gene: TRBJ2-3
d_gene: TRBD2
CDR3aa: CASSQWGLADTDTQYF

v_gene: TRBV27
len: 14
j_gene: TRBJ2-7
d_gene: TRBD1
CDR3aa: CASSFPDRGHEQYF

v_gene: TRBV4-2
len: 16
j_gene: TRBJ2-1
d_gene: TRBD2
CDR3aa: CASSQEGTSGVNEQFF

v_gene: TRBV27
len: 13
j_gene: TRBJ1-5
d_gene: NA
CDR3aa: CASSDRFNQPQHF

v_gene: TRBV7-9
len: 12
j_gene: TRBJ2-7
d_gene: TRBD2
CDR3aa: CASNTGGHEQYF

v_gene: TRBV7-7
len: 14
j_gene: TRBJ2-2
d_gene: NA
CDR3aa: CASSSGHLTGELFF

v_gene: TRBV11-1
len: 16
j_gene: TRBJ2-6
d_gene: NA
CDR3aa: CASSLSAGGRSNVLTF

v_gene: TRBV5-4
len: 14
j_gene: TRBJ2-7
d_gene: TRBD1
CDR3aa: CASSLRGPSYEQYF

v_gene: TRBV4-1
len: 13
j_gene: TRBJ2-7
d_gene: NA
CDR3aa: CASSPNGAYEQYF

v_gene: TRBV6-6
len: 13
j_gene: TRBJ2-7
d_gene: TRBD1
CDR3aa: CASRDRASYEQYF

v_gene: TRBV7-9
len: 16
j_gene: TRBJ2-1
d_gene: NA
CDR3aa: CASSPPGGDSYNEQFF

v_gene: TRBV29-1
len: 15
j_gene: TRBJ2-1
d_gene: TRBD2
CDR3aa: CSVEDASGSYNEQFF

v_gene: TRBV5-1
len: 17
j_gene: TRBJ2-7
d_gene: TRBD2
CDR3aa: CASSHGTSGALSYEQYF

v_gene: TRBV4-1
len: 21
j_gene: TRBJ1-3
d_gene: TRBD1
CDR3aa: CASSQDSGGQSLSRFGNTIYF

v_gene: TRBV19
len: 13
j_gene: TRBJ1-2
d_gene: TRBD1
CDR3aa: CASSYQGANGYTF

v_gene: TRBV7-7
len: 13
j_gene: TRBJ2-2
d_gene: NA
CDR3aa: CASSPLPGRELFF

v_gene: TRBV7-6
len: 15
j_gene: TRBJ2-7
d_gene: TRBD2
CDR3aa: CASSRSSGEAYEQYF

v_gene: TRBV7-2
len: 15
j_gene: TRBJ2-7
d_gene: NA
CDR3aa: CASSLRAGPPYEQYF

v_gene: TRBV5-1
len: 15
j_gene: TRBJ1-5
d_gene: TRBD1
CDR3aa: CASSLNTGVNQPQHF

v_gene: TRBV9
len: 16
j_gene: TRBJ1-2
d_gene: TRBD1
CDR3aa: CASSPAGDSFFYGYTF

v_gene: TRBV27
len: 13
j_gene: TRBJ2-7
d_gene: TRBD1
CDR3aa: CASRPGTAYEQYF

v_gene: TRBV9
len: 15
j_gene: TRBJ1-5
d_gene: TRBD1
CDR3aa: CASSVEGADNQPQHF

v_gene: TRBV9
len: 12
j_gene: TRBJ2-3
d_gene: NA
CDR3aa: CASTQGTDTQYF

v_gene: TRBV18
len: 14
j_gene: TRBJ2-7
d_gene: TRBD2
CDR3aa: CASSLAGWPREQYF

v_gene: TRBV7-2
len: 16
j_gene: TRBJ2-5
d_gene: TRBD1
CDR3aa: CASSLLGQGLAETQYF

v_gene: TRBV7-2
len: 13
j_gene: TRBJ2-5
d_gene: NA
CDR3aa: CASSRGNKETQYF

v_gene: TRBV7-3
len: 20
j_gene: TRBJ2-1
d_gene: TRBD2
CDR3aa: CASSSPRGLAGGRSYNEQFF

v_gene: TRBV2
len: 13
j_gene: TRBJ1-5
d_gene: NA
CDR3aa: CASTRERDQPQHF

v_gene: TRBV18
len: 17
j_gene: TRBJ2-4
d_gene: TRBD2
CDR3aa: CASSPYVTSVTKNIQYF

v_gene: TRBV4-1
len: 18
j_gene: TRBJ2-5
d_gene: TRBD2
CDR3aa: CASSPGTSGGSFLETQYF

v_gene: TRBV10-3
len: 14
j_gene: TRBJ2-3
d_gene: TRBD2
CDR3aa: CAITDSGSTDTQYF

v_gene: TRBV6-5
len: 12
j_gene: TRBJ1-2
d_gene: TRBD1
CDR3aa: CASSRDRGGYTF

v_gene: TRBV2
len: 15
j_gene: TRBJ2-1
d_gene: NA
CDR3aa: CASRDYRSSYNEQFF

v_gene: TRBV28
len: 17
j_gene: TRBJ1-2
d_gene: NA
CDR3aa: CASSSFSLQAVNYGYTF

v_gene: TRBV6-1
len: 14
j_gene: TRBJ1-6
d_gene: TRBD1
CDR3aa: CASSGRQGPGPLHF

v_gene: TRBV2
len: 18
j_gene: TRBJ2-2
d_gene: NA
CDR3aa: CASSWGFGGGKDTGELFF

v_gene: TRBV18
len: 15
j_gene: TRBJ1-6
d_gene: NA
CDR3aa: CASSIGSSYNSPLHF

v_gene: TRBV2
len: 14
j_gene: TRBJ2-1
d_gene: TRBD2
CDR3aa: CASTQREAYNEQFF

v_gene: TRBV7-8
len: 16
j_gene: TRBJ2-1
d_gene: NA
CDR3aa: CASSLDGEAHYNEQFF

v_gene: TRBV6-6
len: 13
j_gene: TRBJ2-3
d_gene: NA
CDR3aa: CASQGQYTDTQYF

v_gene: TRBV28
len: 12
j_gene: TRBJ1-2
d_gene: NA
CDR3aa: CASAGDYYGYTF

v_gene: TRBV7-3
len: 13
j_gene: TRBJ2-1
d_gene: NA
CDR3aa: CASSAPGNNEQFF